The sequence of this TCR beta chain was determined in a study of T cells after yellow fever vaccination. General study findings and limits: Shared CD4/CD8 clonotypes were a small share, likely from convergent recombination. Researchers cautioned that FACS-sorted repertoires could harbor abundant clonotypes contaminating from the bulk population.

This clonotype was counted ten times or more. Its specificity is unknown. Using its own MiXCR run on the 5' RACE reads, TCRdb lists one record per CDR3 protein. The table includes about 150,000 distinct CDR3 sequences, about 6.2% detected once. The germline V and J ends were trimmed by 7 bases and 0 bases, with 8 bases remaining between them. The CDR3 is 13 amino acids. Per germline, CDR1 ENHRY and CDR2 SYGVKD. The TCR was taken from a young man who received the YFV17D yellow fever vaccine. The rearrangement uses TRBV10-3 and TRBJ2-3; the D is unclear. The specimen comprised CD4+ T cells sorted from PBMCs, sampled on the day of the first yellow fever vaccination. CDR3 residues: CAITEPSTDTQYF. For the CDR3, the DNA is TGTGCCATCACCGAGCCTAGCACAGATACGCAGTATTTT.